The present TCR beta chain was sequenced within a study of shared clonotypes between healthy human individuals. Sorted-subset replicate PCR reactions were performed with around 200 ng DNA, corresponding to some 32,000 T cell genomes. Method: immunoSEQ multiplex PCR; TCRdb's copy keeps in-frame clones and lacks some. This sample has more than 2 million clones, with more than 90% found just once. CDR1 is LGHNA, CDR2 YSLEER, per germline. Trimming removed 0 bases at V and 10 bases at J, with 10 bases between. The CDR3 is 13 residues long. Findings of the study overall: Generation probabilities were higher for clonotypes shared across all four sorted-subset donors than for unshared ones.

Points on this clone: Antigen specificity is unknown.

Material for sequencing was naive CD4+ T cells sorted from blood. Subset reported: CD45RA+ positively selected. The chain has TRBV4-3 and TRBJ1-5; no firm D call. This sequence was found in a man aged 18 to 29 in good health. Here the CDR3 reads CASSQETGDPQHF. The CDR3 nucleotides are TGCGCCAGCAGCCAAGAAACCGGGGATCCCCAGCATTTT.